This T cell receptor beta chain emerged from a study of control samples from healthy donors and cancer patients. Using immunoSEQ multiplex PCR, the repertoire was profiled, and TCRdb retains in-frame clones only, with some absent. The sample lists about 59,000 clones; roughly 86% were seen once. The V end was cut by 3 bases, the J end by 9 bases, with 12 bases between. In germline, CDR1 is SGHAT, CDR2 FQNNGV. This CDR3 spans 13 amino acids. The V and J genes are TRBV11-2 and TRBJ2-1, with D possibly matching TRBD1 (6 bases). The source is a woman aged 55-70 years with lung cancer. Sequencing input: PBMCs. The CDR3 region has the DNA TGTGCCAGCAGCTTTGACAGGAGCAGTGAGCAGTTCTTC. The encoded protein is CASSFDRSSEQFF.